Listed below are T cell receptor beta chains from one sample, sequenced in a study of neurological immune-mediated disorders. TCRdb independently ran MiXCR on the 5' RACE reads; one entry per CDR3 protein. The sample holds about 40,000 distinct CDR3 sequences, 2.5% seen once. The specimen sequenced was PBMCs. The receptors stem from a man aged 50 to 60 with multiple sclerosis. Both conserved end residues are part of each CDR3. The order of the fields is J gene, clone size, V gene, D gene, CDR3 protein, CDR3 DNA. D genes are given only for firm matches. Some rows mark clone size as missing; the rest say once, few, many or name a class of expanded clone.

J: TRBJ1-1; size: many; V: TRBV10-3; D: TRBD1; CDR3: CAISTGTGNTEAFF; DNA: TGTGCCATCAGCACCGGGACAGGGAACACTGAAGCTTTCTTT
J: TRBJ1-4; size: many; V: TRBV7-9; D: TRBD1; CDR3: CASSSPTGVSEKLFF; DNA: TGTGCCAGCAGCTCACCGACAGGGGTTTCCGAAAAACTGTTTTTT
J: TRBJ2-1; size: many; V: TRBV5-1; D: TRBD1; CDR3: CASSEGQVKRWEQFF; DNA: TGCGCCAGCAGCGAGGGACAGGTAAAGCGATGGGAGCAGTTCTTC
J: TRBJ1-5; size: many; V: TRBV9; D: TRBD1; CDR3: CASSGGQSHQPQNF; DNA: TGTGCCAGCAGCGGGGGACAGTCCCATCAGCCCCAGAATTTT
J: TRBJ2-5; size: medium-sized; V: TRBV5-1; D: NA; CDR3: CASSPGLSQETQYF; DNA: TGCGCCAGCAGCCCGGGACTGAGCCAAGAGACCCAGTACTTC
J: TRBJ2-7; size: many; V: TRBV6-1; D: NA; CDR3: CASSHGNEQYF; DNA: TGTGCCAGCAGCCATGGAAACGAGCAGTACTTC
J: TRBJ1-2; size: many; V: TRBV3-1; D: NA; CDR3: CASSQSSGYGYTF; DNA: TGTGCCAGCAGCCAATCATCGGGATATGGCTACACCTTC
J: TRBJ1-5; size: many; V: TRBV20-1; D: NA; CDR3: CSAYGGGQSNQPQHF; DNA: TGCAGCGCCTACGGTGGGGGGCAGTCCAATCAGCCCCAGCATTTT
J: TRBJ2-1; size: many; V: TRBV20-1; D: TRBD2; CDR3: CSASSLAVYNEQFF; DNA: TGCAGTGCTAGCTCACTAGCGGTCTACAATGAGCAGTTCTTC
J: TRBJ1-6; size: many; V: TRBV5-1; D: NA; CDR3: CASSLAGDGSPLNF; DNA: TGCGCCAGCAGCTTGGCAGGGGATGGTTCACCCCTCAACTTT
J: TRBJ1-2; size: many; V: TRBV7-8; D: TRBD1; CDR3: CASRGDRVVF; DNA: TGTGCCAGCAGGGGGGACAGGGTAGTCTTC
J: TRBJ2-4; size: many; V: TRBV15; D: NA; CDR3: CATSREFATISVKNIQYF; DNA: TGTGCCACCAGCAGAGAGTTTGCCACCATTTCGGTCAAAAACATTCAGTACTTC
J: TRBJ1-1; size: many; V: TRBV20-1; D: NA; CDR3: CSARDTGRLNTEAFF; DNA: TGCAGTGCTAGGGACACGGGACGTCTGAACACTGAAGCTTTCTTT
J: TRBJ1-1; size: many; V: TRBV5-1; D: TRBD1; CDR3: CASSYLTGSTEAFF; DNA: TGCGCCAGCAGCTATTTGACAGGGTCCACTGAAGCTTTCTTT
J: TRBJ1-1; size: many; V: TRBV7-2; D: NA; CDR3: CASSFGLGTEAFF; DNA: TGTGCCAGCAGCTTCGGGCTAGGGACTGAAGCTTTCTTT
J: TRBJ1-4; size: many; V: TRBV12-3/TRBV12-4; D: TRBD1; CDR3: CASRAGTGHEKLFF; DNA: TGTGCCAGCAGAGCCGGGACAGGGCACGAAAAACTGTTTTTT
J: TRBJ1-2; size: many; V: TRBV5-1; D: NA; CDR3: CASSLGQNYGYTF; DNA: TGCGCCAGCAGCTTGGGACAAAACTATGGCTACACCTTC
J: TRBJ2-2; size: many; V: TRBV9; D: NA; CDR3: CASSVQNTGELFF; DNA: TGTGCCAGCAGCGTCCAGAACACCGGGGAGCTGTTTTTT
J: TRBJ2-2; size: many; V: TRBV4-1; D: NA; CDR3: CASSHRGLTGELFF; DNA: TGCGCCAGCAGCCACCGAGGGCTCACCGGGGAGCTGTTTTTT
J: TRBJ1-5; size: many; V: TRBV7-2; D: TRBD1; CDR3: CASSLAQGRNQPQHF; DNA: TGTGCCAGCAGCTTAGCACAGGGGCGCAATCAGCCCCAGCATTTT
J: TRBJ2-3; size: many; V: TRBV5-1; D: TRBD2; CDR3: CASSTTLAGATDTQYF; DNA: TGCGCCAGCAGCACCACCTTAGCGGGGGCCACAGATACGCAGTATTTT
J: TRBJ2-1; size: many; V: TRBV7-2; D: NA; CDR3: CASSLESVPSSYNEQFF; DNA: TGTGCCAGCAGCTTAGAATCGGTTCCAAGCTCCTACAATGAGCAGTTCTTC
J: TRBJ2-5; size: many; V: TRBV7-2; D: NA; CDR3: CASTEGSRTQYF; DNA: TGTGCCAGCACTGAGGGGTCACGGACCCAGTACTTC
J: TRBJ2-1; size: many; V: TRBV20-1; D: TRBD2; CDR3: CSARGGAGVDNEQFF; DNA: TGCAGTGCTAGAGGGGGCGCGGGGGTCGACAATGAGCAGTTCTTC
J: TRBJ2-5; size: many; V: TRBV7-7; D: NA; CDR3: CASSRTTEETQYF; DNA: TGTGCTAGCAGCCGGACAACCGAAGAGACCCAGTACTTC
J: TRBJ1-2; size: many; V: TRBV7-2; D: NA; CDR3: CASSPRWGYGYTF; DNA: TGTGCCAGCAGCCCCCGATGGGGGTATGGCTACACCTTC
J: TRBJ2-2; size: NA; V: TRBV20-1; D: NA; CDR3: CSARVGGPYTGELFF; DNA: TGCAGTGCTAGAGTGGGGGGGCCCTACACCGGGGAGCTGTTTTTT
J: TRBJ1-6; size: many; V: TRBV20-1; D: NA; CDR3: CSARDHGDSPLHF; DNA: TGCAGTGCTAGAGATCATGGTGATTCACCCCTCCACTTT
J: TRBJ2-7; size: many; V: TRBV7-9; D: TRBD1; CDR3: CASSLGQSEQYF; DNA: TGTGCCAGCAGCCTGGGACAGTCCGAGCAGTACTTC
J: TRBJ1-2; size: many; V: TRBV6-5; D: NA; CDR3: CASSRGTVYGYTF; DNA: TGTGCCAGCAGCCGCGGGACGGTCTATGGCTACACCTTC
J: TRBJ2-3; size: many; V: TRBV7-8; D: NA; CDR3: CASSLATAGDTQYF; DNA: TGTGCCAGCAGCTTAGCCACAGCAGGCGATACGCAGTATTTT
J: TRBJ2-7; size: many; V: TRBV9; D: TRBD2; CDR3: CASSVGGGEGYEQYF; DNA: TGTGCCAGCAGCGTAGGAGGAGGGGAGGGGTACGAGCAGTACTTC
J: TRBJ1-1; size: many; V: TRBV5-1; D: NA; CDR3: CASSPEWDTEAFF; DNA: TGCGCCAGCAGCCCTGAGTGGGACACTGAAGCTTTCTTT
J: TRBJ1-4; size: many; V: TRBV12-3/TRBV12-4; D: NA; CDR3: CASSLQGRVTNEKLFF; DNA: TGTGCCAGCAGTTTGCAAGGGAGGGTAACTAATGAAAAACTGTTTTTT
J: TRBJ1-6; size: many; V: TRBV10-3; D: TRBD1; CDR3: CAISEMTGSNSPLHF; DNA: TGTGCCATCAGTGAGATGACAGGGAGTAATTCACCCCTCCACTTT
J: TRBJ2-7; size: many; V: TRBV20-1; D: NA; CDR3: CSARAPAGAGQYF; DNA: TGCAGTGCTAGAGCTCCCGCGGGGGCGGGGCAGTACTTC
J: TRBJ2-3; size: many; V: TRBV29-1; D: NA; CDR3: CSVEDPPGADTQYF; DNA: TGCAGCGTTGAAGACCCCCCAGGGGCCGATACGCAGTATTTT
J: TRBJ1-1; size: many; V: TRBV5-5; D: NA; CDR3: CASSRRGDTEAFF; DNA: TGTGCCAGCAGCCGCCGGGGGGACACTGAAGCTTTCTTT
J: TRBJ2-2; size: many; V: TRBV5-1; D: NA; CDR3: CASSLEGTGELFF; DNA: TGCGCCAGCAGCTTGGAGGGAACCGGGGAGCTGTTTTTT
J: TRBJ2-6; size: many; V: TRBV7-3; D: NA; CDR3: CASSFGGTGANVLTF; DNA: TGTGCCAGCAGCTTCGGGGGAACTGGGGCCAACGTCCTGACTTTC
J: TRBJ2-3; size: many; V: TRBV5-1; D: NA; CDR3: CASSSGTAGDTQYF; DNA: TGCGCCAGCAGCTCGGGGACAGCGGGAGATACGCAGTATTTT
J: TRBJ1-1; size: many; V: TRBV27; D: NA; CDR3: CASSFAVSTEAFF; DNA: TGTGCCAGCAGTTTTGCGGTCTCAACTGAAGCTTTCTTT
J: TRBJ2-3; size: many; V: TRBV24-1; D: NA; CDR3: CATSDLYEGNTQYF; DNA: TGTGCCACCAGTGATTTATACGAGGGCAATACGCAGTATTTT
J: TRBJ2-7; size: many; V: TRBV7-2; D: TRBD1; CDR3: CASSSAPPGQGEQYF; DNA: TGTGCCAGCAGCTCAGCGCCCCCCGGACAGGGAGAGCAGTACTTC
J: TRBJ2-7; size: many; V: TRBV5-1; D: TRBD2; CDR3: CASSLTSGGYEQYF; DNA: TGCGCCAGCAGTTTGACTAGCGGGGGGTACGAGCAGTACTTC
J: TRBJ2-4; size: NA; V: TRBV7-2; D: NA; CDR3: CASSWAEGRGNIQYF; DNA: TGTGCCAGCAGTTGGGCCGAGGGTCGGGGGAACATTCAGTACTTC
J: TRBJ1-5; size: many; V: TRBV6-6; D: NA; CDR3: CASRRSQDGRNQPQHF; DNA: TGTGCCAGCAGGAGGTCTCAGGACGGACGAAATCAGCCCCAGCATTTT
J: TRBJ2-1; size: many; V: TRBV7-2; D: NA; CDR3: CASSLEFSNNEQFF; DNA: TGTGCCAGCAGCTTAGAGTTTAGCAACAATGAGCAGTTCTTC
J: TRBJ2-1; size: many; V: TRBV9; D: NA; CDR3: CASSVAPGGPNEQFF; DNA: TGTGCCAGCAGCGTAGCGCCAGGGGGGCCCAATGAGCAGTTCTTC
J: TRBJ2-4; size: many; V: TRBV6-5; D: TRBD2; CDR3: CASKQLAGGPFGKNIQYF; DNA: TGTGCCAGCAAACAACTAGCGGGGGGGCCGTTCGGCAAAAACATTCAGTACTTC
J: TRBJ1-1; size: many; V: TRBV12-3/TRBV12-4; D: NA; CDR3: CASSSQLPNTEAFF; DNA: TGTGCCAGCAGTTCGCAGCTACCGAACACTGAAGCTTTCTTT
J: TRBJ1-5; size: many; V: TRBV24-1; D: NA; CDR3: CATSDLGEVNQPQHF; DNA: TGTGCCACCAGTGATTTGGGAGAGGTCAATCAGCCCCAGCATTTT
J: TRBJ1-2; size: many; V: TRBV5-1; D: TRBD1; CDR3: CASSQGTVRYGYTF; DNA: TGCGCCAGCAGCCAGGGGACAGTAAGATATGGCTACACCTTC
J: TRBJ2-3; size: many; V: TRBV5-1; D: TRBD2; CDR3: CASSLSGVGTDTQYF; DNA: TGCGCCAGCAGCTTGAGCGGGGTCGGAACAGATACGCAGTATTTT
J: TRBJ1-1; size: many; V: TRBV12-3/TRBV12-4; D: NA; CDR3: CASSLATGNTEAFF; DNA: TGTGCCAGCAGTTTAGCGACGGGAAACACTGAAGCTTTCTTT
J: TRBJ2-2; size: many; V: TRBV12-3/TRBV12-4; D: NA; CDR3: CASSSGSGELFF; DNA: TGTGCCAGCAGTTCAGGCTCCGGGGAGCTGTTTTTT
J: TRBJ1-2; size: many; V: TRBV27; D: NA; CDR3: CASSPRDGRGYTF; DNA: TGTGCCAGCAGTCCCCGGGACGGGCGCGGCTACACCTTC
J: TRBJ1-1; size: many; V: TRBV12-3/TRBV12-4; D: TRBD1; CDR3: CASSWDSPNTEAFF; DNA: TGTGCCAGCAGTTGGGACAGTCCCAACACTGAAGCTTTCTTT